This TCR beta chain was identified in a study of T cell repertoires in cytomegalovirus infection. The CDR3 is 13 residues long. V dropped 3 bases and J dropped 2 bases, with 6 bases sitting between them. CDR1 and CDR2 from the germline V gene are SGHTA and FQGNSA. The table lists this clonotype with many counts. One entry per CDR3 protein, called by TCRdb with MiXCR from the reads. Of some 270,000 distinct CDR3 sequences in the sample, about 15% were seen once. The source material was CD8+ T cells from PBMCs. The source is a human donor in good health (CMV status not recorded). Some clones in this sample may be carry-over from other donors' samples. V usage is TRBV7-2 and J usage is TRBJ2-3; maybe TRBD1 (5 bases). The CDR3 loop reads CASSLGLTDTQYF. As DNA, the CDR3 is TGTGCCAGCAGCTTGGGGCTCACAGATACGCAGTATTTT.